This TCR beta chain was sequenced in a study of technical replicates of blood from a few donors. Produced via immunoSEQ multiplex PCR; TCRdb's table is partial and in-frame only. The table has 75,000 to 85,000 clones, around 95% seen once. This clone was found once. CDR3 size: 13 residues. V was pared by 3 bases and J by 4 bases, with 10 bases between. In germline, CDR1 is SGHRS, CDR2 YFSETQ. This chain links TRBV5-1 with TRBJ1-2, with D maybe TRBD1 (6 bases). The origin of this receptor is a human donor in good health. Sequencing used T cells isolated from PBMCs. CDR3: CASSWADSYGYTF. The CDR3 DNA sequence: TGCGCCAGCAGCTGGGCGGACAGCTATGGCTACACCTTC.